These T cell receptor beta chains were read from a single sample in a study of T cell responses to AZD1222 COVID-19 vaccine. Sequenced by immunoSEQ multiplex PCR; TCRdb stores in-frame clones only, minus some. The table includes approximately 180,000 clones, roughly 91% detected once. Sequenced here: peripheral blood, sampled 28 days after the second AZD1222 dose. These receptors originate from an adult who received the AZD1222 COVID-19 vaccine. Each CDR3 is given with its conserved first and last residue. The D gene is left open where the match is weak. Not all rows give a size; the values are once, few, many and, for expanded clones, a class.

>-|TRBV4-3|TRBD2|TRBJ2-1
CASSQSGTSAYNEQFF
TGCGCCAGCAGCCAATCGGGGACTAGCGCCTACAATGAGCAGTTCTTC
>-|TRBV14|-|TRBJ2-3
CASSQEQSTDTQYF
TGTGCCAGCAGCCAAGAACAGAGCACAGATACGCAGTATTTT
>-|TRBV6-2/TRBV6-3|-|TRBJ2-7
CASSYSRVRARSYEQYF
TGTGCCAGCAGTTACTCGAGAGTCCGCGCCAGGAGCTACGAGCAGTACTTC
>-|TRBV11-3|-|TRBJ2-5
CASSLGRRLPQETQYF
TGTGCCAGCAGCTTAGGTCGCCGACTGCCACAAGAGACCCAGTACTTC
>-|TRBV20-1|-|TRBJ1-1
CSAGDNTEAFF
TGCAGTGCTGGGGACAACACTGAAGCTTTCTTT
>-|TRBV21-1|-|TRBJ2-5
CASSKGGLTQETQYF
TGTGCCAGCAGCAAGGGGGGCCTCACCCAAGAGACCCAGTACTTC
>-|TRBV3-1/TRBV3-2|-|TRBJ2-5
CASSQVLLTETQYF
TGTGCCAGCAGCCAAGTTCTCCTAACGGAGACCCAGTACTTC
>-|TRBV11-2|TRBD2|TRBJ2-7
CASSPLGAAGSLEQYF
TGTGCCAGCAGCCCCCTCGGAGCAGCGGGATCGTTAGAGCAGTACTTC
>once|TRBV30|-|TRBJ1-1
CAWSLDRNQNTEAFF
TGTGCCTGGAGTTTAGACAGGAACCAGAACACTGAAGCTTTCTTT
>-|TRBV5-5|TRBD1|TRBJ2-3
CASTLDRASTDTQYF
TGTGCCAGCACCTTAGACAGGGCTAGCACAGATACGCAGTATTTT
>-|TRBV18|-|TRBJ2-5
CASSPPSGLETQYF
TGTGCCAGCTCACCACCGTCAGGGTTGGAGACCCAGTACTTC
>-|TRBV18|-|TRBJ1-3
CASSLLPGPADTIYF
TGTGCCAGCTCTCTCCTCCCGGGGCCGGCGGACACCATATATTTT
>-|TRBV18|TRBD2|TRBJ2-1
CASSPPQRGRGNEQFF
TGTGCCAGCTCACCACCCCAGCGGGGCCGGGGGAATGAGCAGTTCTTC
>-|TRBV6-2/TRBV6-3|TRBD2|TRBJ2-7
CASSYSVREGIHEQYF
TGTGCCAGCAGTTACTCAGTACGGGAGGGTATCCACGAGCAGTACTTC
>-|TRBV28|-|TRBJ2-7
CASSLAGYEQYF
TGTGCCAGCAGTTTAGCGGGCTACGAGCAGTACTTC
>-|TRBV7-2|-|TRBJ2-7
CASSLQSSYEQYF
TGTGCCAGCAGCTTACAGAGCTCCTACGAGCAGTACTTC
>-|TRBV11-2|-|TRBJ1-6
CASSLVLGGSSPLHF
TGTGCCAGCAGCTTAGTGCTTGGGGGCAGTTCACCCCTCCACTTT
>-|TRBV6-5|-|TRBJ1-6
CASSYMGSGNSPLHF
TGTGCCAGCAGTTACATGGGTTCCGGTAATTCACCCCTCCACTTT
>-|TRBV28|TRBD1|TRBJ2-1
CASSLEGAVRQFF
TGTGCCAGCAGTCTAGAGGGGGCTGTACGTCAGTTCTTC
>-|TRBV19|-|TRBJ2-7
CASSPGPSLGLSYEQYF
TGTGCCAGCTCCCCGGGACCGTCTTTGGGGCTCTCCTACGAGCAGTACTTC
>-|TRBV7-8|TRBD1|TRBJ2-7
CASGPVRGPYEQYF
TGTGCCAGCGGACCCGTCAGGGGGCCTTACGAGCAGTACTTC
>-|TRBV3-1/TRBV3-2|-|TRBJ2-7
CASSPTLVTYEQYF
TGTGCCAGCAGCCCCACCCTAGTCACCTACGAGCAGTACTTC
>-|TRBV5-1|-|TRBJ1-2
CASSLDRVNYGYTF
TGCGCCAGCAGCTTGGATCGGGTCAACTATGGCTACACCTTC
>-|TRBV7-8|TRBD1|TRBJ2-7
CASSWGQGVYEQYF
TGTGCCAGCAGCTGGGGACAGGGAGTCTACGAGCAGTACTTC
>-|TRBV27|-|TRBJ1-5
CASSDGLHQPQHF
TGTGCCAGCAGCGACGGACTTCATCAGCCCCAGCATTTT
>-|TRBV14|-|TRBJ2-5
CASSPLTGSEQETQYF
TGTGCCAGCAGCCCTTTGACCGGTTCGGAGCAAGAGACCCAGTACTTC
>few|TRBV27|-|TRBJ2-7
CASSLAIGRENYEQYF
TGTGCCAGCAGTCTGGCCATTGGCCGGGAGAACTACGAGCAGTACTTC
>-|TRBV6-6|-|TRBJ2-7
CASRTPGPYEQYF
TGTGCCAGCAGGACGCCAGGGCCCTACGAGCAGTACTTC
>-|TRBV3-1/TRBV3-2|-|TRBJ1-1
CASSQEGQAFF
TGTGCCAGCAGCCAAGAAGGGCAAGCTTTCTTT
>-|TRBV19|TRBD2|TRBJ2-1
CASRPGLAGAPGEQFF
TGTGCCAGTAGGCCGGGACTAGCGGGAGCCCCAGGTGAGCAGTTCTTC
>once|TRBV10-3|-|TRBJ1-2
CAISEQEGGYGYTF
TGTGCCATCAGTGAACAGGAGGGGGGCTATGGCTACACCTTC
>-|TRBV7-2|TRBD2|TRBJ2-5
CASSSTTSGKETQYF
TGTGCCAGCAGCTCCACGACTAGCGGGAAAGAGACCCAGTACTTC
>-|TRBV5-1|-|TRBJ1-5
CASSLGDNNQPQHF
TGCGCCAGCAGCTTGGGGGATAACAATCAGCCCCAGCATTTT
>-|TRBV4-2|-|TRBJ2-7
CASSQNGGEQYF
TGTGCCAGCAGCCAGAACGGCGGCGAGCAGTACTTC
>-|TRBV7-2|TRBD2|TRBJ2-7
CASSLWLAGGAYEQYF
TGTGCCAGCAGCTTATGGCTAGCGGGAGGAGCCTACGAGCAGTACTTC
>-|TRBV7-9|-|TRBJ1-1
CASSQRGGLEAFF
TGTGCCAGCAGCCAGAGGGGTGGACTCGAAGCTTTCTTT
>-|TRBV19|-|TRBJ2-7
CASSMKPNYEQYF
TGTGCCAGTAGTATGAAGCCTAACTACGAGCAGTACTTC
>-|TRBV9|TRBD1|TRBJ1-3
CASSPGTGQGNTIYF
TGTGCCAGCAGCCCCGGGACAGGACAAGGAAACACCATATATTTT
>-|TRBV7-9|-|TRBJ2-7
CASCQFSYEQYF
TGTGCCAGCTGTCAGTTCTCCTACGAGCAGTACTTC
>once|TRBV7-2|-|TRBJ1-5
CASSQMQDSNQPQHF
TGTGCCAGCAGCCAAATGCAGGACAGCAATCAGCCCCAGCATTTT
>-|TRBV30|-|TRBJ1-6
CAWSNGQPNSPLHF
TGTGCCTGGAGCAACGGCCAACCGAATTCACCCCTCCACTTT
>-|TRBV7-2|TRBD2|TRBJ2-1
CASSLASQAGGSYEQFF
TGTGCCAGCAGCTTAGCTTCACAAGCGGGAGGGTCGTATGAGCAGTTCTTC
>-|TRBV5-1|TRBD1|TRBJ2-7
CASGDSGLYEQYF
TGCGCCAGCGGGGACAGTGGGTTATACGAGCAGTACTTC
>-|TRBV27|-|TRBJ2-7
CASSLLTGRTYEQYF
TGTGCCAGCAGTTTATTAACGGGTCGCACCTACGAGCAGTACTTC
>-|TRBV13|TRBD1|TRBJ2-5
CASSLNRGRNQETQYF
TGTGCCAGCAGCTTAAACAGGGGGCGAAATCAAGAGACCCAGTACTTC
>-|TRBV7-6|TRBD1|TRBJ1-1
CASSAQADRQLRDTEAFF
TGTGCCAGCAGCGCCCAGGCGGACAGGCAGTTGCGGGACACTGAAGCTTTCTTT
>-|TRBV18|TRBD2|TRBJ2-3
CASSPTSGSSDTQYF
TGTGCCAGCTCCCCGACTAGCGGGAGTTCAGATACGCAGTATTTT
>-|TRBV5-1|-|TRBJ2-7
CASSPVLGVEQYF
TGCGCCAGCAGCCCGGTGTTGGGGGTCGAGCAGTACTTC
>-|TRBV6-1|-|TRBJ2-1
CASSEVGGAVRDNEQFF
TGTGCCAGCAGCGAAGTGGGGGGCGCGGTTAGGGACAATGAGCAGTTCTTC